This T cell receptor beta chain was sequenced in a study of blood T cell repertoires in COVID-19. Methods used by the authors: Amplification with reference gene primers provided the estimates of nucleated cell counts. Assay: immunoSEQ multiplex PCR; the TCRdb copy retains only in-frame clones and omits some. V, J and clone size are those of that table, while D and trimming were read from the DNA. The sample shows over 100,000 clones, around 77% of them seen only once. Germline CDR1 SNHLY, CDR2 FYNNEI. The junction had 14 bases not matched to a gene; V was cut back by 4 bases and J by 5 bases. This CDR3 has 17 amino acids.

This sequence joins TRBV2 and TRBJ2-3; the match to TRBD1 covers 8 bases. The sequence came from a man aged 55 to 70 with active or convalescent COVID-19. The sequenced sample was peripheral blood. The CDR3 DNA reads TGTGCCAGCAGTGGTAGGCCGGGACAGGTCAAGGGAGATACGCAGTATTTT. Translation: CASSGRPGQVKGDTQYF.